The sequence of this T cell receptor (beta chain) was determined in a study of cytomegalovirus exposure and HLA in healthy donors. Points from the study as a whole: TCR beta sequences reportedly predicted most subjects' HLA-A and HLA-B alleles accurately.

The CDR3 length is 15 residues. V dropped 0 bases and J dropped 4; count of bases not matched to a gene: 3. Per germline, CDR1 KGHSH and CDR2 LQKENI. Amplification used 60 Vbeta primers and 13 Jbeta primers. Assay used: immunoSEQ multiplex PCR; TCRdb lists only in-frame clones, some missing. The profile shows about 150,000 clones, nearly 80% of them singletons. Notes on this clone: Its antigen remains unknown.

The TCR was taken from a young man in good health and CMV-seropositive. The sequenced material came from PBMCs. The chain recombines TRBV18 with TRBJ2-1; 7 bases agree with TRBD1. The CDR3: CASSPPGQPYNEQFF. The CDR3 DNA reads TGTGCCAGCTCACCACCGGGACAGCCGTACAATGAGCAGTTCTTC.